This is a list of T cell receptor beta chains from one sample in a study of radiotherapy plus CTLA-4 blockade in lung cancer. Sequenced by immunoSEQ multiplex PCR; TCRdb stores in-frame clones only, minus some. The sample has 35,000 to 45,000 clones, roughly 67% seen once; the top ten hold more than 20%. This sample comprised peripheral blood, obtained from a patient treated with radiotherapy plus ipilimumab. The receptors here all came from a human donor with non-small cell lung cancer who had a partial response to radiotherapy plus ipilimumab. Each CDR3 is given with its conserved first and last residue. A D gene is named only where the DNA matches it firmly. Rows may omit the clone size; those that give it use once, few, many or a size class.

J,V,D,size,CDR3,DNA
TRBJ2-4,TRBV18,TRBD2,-,CASSSYRTSGDPLAKNIQYF,TGTGCCAGCTCATCATACCGGACTAGCGGGGACCCCTTAGCCAAAAACATTCAGTACTTC
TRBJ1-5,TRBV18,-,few,CASSPSGVFGQPQHF,TGTGCCAGCTCACCATCGGGGGTGTTCGGACAGCCCCAGCATTTT
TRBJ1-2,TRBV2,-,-,CASSVEGPFTHGYTF,TGTGCCAGCAGTGTTGAGGGCCCCTTTACTCATGGCTACACCTTC
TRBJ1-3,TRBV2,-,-,CASSGGQAVSGNTIYF,TGTGCCAGCAGTGGTGGGCAGGCCGTTTCTGGAAACACCATATATTTT
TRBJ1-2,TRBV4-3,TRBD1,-,CASSQDRSGGPYGYTF,TGCGCCAGCAGCCAAGATCGCTCAGGGGGGCCCTATGGCTACACCTTC
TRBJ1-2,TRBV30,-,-,CAWSVSPRGDYGYTF,TGTGCCTGGAGTGTTTCTCCTCGGGGTGACTATGGCTACACCTTC
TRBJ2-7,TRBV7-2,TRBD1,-,CASSRQGVSYEQYF,TGTGCCAGCAGTAGACAGGGGGTATCCTACGAGCAGTACTTC
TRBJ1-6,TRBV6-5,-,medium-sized,CASSYSRGSPLHF,TGTGCCAGCAGTTACTCGAGAGGCTCACCCCTCCACTTT
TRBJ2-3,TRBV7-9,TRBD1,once,CASSLSGTVHRFSTDTQYF,TGTGCCAGCAGCTTGTCCGGGACAGTTCACCGGTTTAGCACAGATACGCAGTATTTT
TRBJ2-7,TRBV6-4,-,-,CASSKRAPGTYEQYF,TGTGCCAGCAGCAAAAGGGCCCCCGGGACCTACGAGCAGTACTTC
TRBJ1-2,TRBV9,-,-,CASSVAGAHGYTF,TGTGCCAGCAGCGTAGCAGGGGCCCATGGCTACACCTTC
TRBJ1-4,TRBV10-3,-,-,CAISEGQRGGTNEKLFF,TGTGCCATCAGTGAGGGACAGAGGGGTGGAACTAATGAAAAACTGTTTTTT
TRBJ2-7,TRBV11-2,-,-,CASSYSGDYEQYF,TGTGCCAGCAGCTATTCCGGGGACTACGAGCAGTACTTC
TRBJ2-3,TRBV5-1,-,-,CASSYGQTDTQYF,TGCGCCAGCAGCTATGGACAGACAGATACGCAGTATTTT
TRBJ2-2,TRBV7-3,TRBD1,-,CASSPGQQSGELFF,TGTGCCAGCAGCCCGGGACAGCAATCGGGGGAGCTGTTTTTT
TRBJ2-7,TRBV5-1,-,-,CASSRTGSAHEQYF,TGCGCCAGCAGTCGAACAGGATCGGCCCACGAGCAGTACTTC
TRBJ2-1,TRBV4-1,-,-,CASSQVVEGSYNEQFF,TGCGCCAGCAGCCAAGTCGTGGAGGGCTCCTACAATGAGCAGTTCTTC
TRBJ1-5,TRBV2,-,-,CASSEALSINQPQHF,TGTGCCAGCAGTGAAGCGCTGAGCATCAATCAGCCCCAGCATTTT
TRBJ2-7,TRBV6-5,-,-,CASSYSFGLYEQYF,TGTGCCAGCAGTTACTCCTTTGGGCTCTACGAGCAGTACTTC
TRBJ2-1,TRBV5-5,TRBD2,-,CASSLGLAGGNNEQFF,TGTGCCAGCAGCTTAGGACTAGCGGGGGGCAACAATGAGCAGTTCTTC
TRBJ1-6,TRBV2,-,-,CAITRQAYNSPLHF,TGTGCCATTACCCGACAGGCCTATAATTCACCCCTCCACTTT
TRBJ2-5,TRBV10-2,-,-,CASSRVSYQETQYF,TGCGCCAGCAGCCGGGTCTCGTACCAAGAGACCCAGTACTTC
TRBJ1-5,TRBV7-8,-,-,CASSSLGPQHF,TGTGCCAGCAGCTCCCTAGGGCCCCAGCATTTT
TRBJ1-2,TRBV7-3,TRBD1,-,CASSSITDRFVYGYTF,TGTGCCAGCAGCTCCATAACGGACAGGTTTGTCTATGGCTACACCTTC
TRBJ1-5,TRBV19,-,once,CASTPSTLGDTQRYSNQPQHF,TGTGCCAGTACACCCTCTACGCTTGGGGACACGCAAAGATATAGCAATCAGCCCCAGCATTTT
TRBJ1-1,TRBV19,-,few,CASSVRTLNTEAFF,TGTGCCAGTAGTGTGCGCACCCTGAACACTGAAGCTTTCTTT
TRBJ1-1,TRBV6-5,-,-,CASTFRAGGTEAFF,TGTGCCAGCACCTTCAGGGCCGGGGGCACTGAAGCTTTCTTT
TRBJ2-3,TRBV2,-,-,CASSRGRRTDTQYF,TGTGCCAGCAGTCGGGGGAGACGCACAGATACGCAGTATTTT
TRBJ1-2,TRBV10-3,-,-,CAIWGGEGYGYTF,TGTGCCATCTGGGGCGGGGAAGGCTATGGCTACACCTTC
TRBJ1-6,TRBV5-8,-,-,CAGRQQGYNSPLHF,TGTGCCGGACGACAGCAAGGTTATAATTCACCCCTCCACTTT
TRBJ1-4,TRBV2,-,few,CASKRQNEKLFF,TGTGCCAGCAAAAGACAGAATGAAAAACTGTTTTTT
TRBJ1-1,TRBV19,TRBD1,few,CASHAAGGKNTEAFF,TGTGCCAGCCACGCGGCAGGGGGCAAGAACACTGAAGCTTTCTTT
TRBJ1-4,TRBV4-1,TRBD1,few,CASSQVAGGAGATNEKLFF,TGCGCCAGCAGCCAAGTGGCAGGGGGCGCAGGGGCAACTAATGAAAAACTGTTTTTT
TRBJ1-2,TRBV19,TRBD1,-,CASRFQRQGSYGYTF,TGTGCCAGTCGTTTCCAAAGACAGGGTTCCTATGGCTACACCTTC
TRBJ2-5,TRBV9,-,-,CASSRDRETQYF,TGTGCCAGCAGCCGTGATAGAGAGACCCAGTACTTC
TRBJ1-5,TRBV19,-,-,CASSFPDFNQPQHF,TGTGCCAGTAGTTTCCCAGATTTTAATCAGCCCCAGCATTTT